Sequencing of this TCR beta chain was carried out in a study of blood T cell repertoires in COVID-19. Turning to the study itself: Sites across the United States, Italy and Spain contributed samples from acute and convalescent COVID-19. PBMCs, B-cell-depleted T cells, or T cells were the source of the cDNA or gDNA that made up the material.

This CDR3 region has 16 residues. J lost 3 bases, V lost 1 base, and 5 bases had no gene match. Germline values: CDR1 SGHTA, CDR2 FQGNSA. This clone was seen only once. Original methodology: Reference gene primers were amplified, and this amplification served to estimate nucleated cell counts. TCRdb keeps only in-frame clones here, not all; method: immunoSEQ multiplex PCR. The V and J calls and clone size come from that table; D and trimming were worked out from the DNA. The table shows under 70,000 clones, with roughly 80% occurring only once. The receptor was isolated from a woman at least 80 years old with acute or convalescent COVID-19. The sample consisted of peripheral blood. The rearrangement joins TRBV7-2 to TRBJ1-4, with 7 nucleotides matching TRBD1. The CDR3 bases are TGTGCCAGCAGCTTAGGACAGGGTGGCTCTAATGAAAAACTGTTTTTT. It specifies CASSLGQGGSNEKLFF.